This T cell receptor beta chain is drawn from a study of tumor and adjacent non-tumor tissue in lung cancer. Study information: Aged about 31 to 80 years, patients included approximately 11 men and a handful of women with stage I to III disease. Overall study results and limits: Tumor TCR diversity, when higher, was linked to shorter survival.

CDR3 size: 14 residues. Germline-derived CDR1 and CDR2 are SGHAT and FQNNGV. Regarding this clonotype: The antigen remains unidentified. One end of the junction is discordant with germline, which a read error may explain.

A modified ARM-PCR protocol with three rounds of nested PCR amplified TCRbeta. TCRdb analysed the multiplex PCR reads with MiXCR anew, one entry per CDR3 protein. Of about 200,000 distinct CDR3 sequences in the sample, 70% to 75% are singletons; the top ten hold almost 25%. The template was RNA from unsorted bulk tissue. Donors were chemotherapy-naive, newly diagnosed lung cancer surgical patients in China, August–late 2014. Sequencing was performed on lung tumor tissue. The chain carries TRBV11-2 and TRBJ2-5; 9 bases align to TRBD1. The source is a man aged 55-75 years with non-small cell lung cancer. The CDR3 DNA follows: TGTGCCGGCAGCATCGGACAGGGGCTAGTGACCCAGTACTTC. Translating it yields CAGSIGQGLVTQYF.